The TCR beta chain described here comes from a study of shared clonotypes between healthy human individuals. Study in general: CD4 naive and CD4 memory each took three plates per donor, while CD8 naive took two and CD8 memory one.

This clone occurred once. Its specificity is not known. Some clones are missing from TCRdb's copy, which holds only in-frame ones; the method was immunoSEQ multiplex PCR. In the table there are around 690,000 clones, about 90% of which are singletons. Study observations and caveats: The four-donor shared clonotypes exceeded non-shared clonotypes in generation probability, with non-shared ones scoring lower.

Germline assignment: CDR1 MNHNY and CDR2 SVGAGI (reference sequence). The V end was cut by 5 bases, the J end by 6 bases, with 16 bases between. The CDR3 consists of 15 residues. Sequencing input: memory CD8+ T cells from PBMCs. Described subset: CD45RO+ cells pooled with CCR7-negative TemRA cells. The origin of this receptor is a man between 18 and 29 years old in good health. Some clones in this sample may be carry-over from other donors' samples. The genes are TRBV6-6 and TRBJ2-2; no reliable D call. The CDR3 loop is CASSPFLSGPGELFF. The CDR3 DNA sequence: TGTGCCAGCAGTCCCTTTTTATCGGGTCCCGGGGAGCTGTTTTTT.